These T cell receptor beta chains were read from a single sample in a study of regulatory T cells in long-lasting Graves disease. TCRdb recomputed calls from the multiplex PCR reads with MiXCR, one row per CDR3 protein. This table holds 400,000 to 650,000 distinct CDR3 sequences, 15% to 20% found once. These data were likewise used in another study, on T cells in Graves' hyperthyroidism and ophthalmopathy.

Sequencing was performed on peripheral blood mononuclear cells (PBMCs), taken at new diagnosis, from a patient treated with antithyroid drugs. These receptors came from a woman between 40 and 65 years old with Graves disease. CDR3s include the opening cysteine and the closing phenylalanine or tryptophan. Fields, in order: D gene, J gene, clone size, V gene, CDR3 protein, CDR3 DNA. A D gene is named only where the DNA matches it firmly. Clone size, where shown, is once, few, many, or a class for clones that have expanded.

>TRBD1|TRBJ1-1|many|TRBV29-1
CSIGDRGTPTEAFF
TGCAGCATAGGGGACAGGGGGACCCCTACTGAAGCTTTCTTT
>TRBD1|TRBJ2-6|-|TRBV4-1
CASSLWTGGSGASVLTF
TGCGCCAGCAGCCTATGGACAGGGGGCTCTGGGGCCAGCGTCCTGACTTTC
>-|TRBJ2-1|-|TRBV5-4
CASSLTGARPYNEQFF
TGTGCCAGCAGCCTCACGGGGGCGCGCCCCTACAATGAGCAGTTCTTC
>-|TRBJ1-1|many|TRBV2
CASSRDGNTEAFF
TGTGCCAGCAGCCGGGACGGGAACACTGAAGCTTTCTTT
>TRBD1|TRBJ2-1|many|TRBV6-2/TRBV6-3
CASSTDRRNEQFF
TGTGCCAGCAGTACGGACAGGCGGAATGAGCAGTTCTTC
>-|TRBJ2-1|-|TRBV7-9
CASSSRDSYTLSRSQFF
TGTGCCAGCAGCTCCCGGGACTCCTACACCTTGTCGAGGTCGCAGTTCTTC
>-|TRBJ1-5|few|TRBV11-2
CASSQEGAGEPQHF
TGTGCCAGCAGTCAAGAAGGGGCAGGGGAGCCCCAGCATTTT
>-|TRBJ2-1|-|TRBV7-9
CASSSSREEQFF
TGTGCCAGCAGCTCCTCCCGGGAGGAGCAGTTCTTC
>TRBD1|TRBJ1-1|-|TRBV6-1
CASSRTGWAEAFF
TGTGCCAGCAGCCGGACAGGGTGGGCTGAAGCTTTCTTT
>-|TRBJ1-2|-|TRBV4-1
CASSQGRAGIYGYTF
TGCGCCAGCAGCCAGGGGCGGGCAGGCATCTATGGCTACACCTTC
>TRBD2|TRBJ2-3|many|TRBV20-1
CSATSSGATDTQYF
TGCAGTGCTACCTCTAGCGGGGCCACAGATACGCAGTATTTT
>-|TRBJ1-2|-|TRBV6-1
CASTQGGYGYTF
TGTGCCAGCACACAGGGCGGGTATGGCTACACCTTC
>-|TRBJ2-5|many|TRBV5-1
CASSLGQFGETQYF
TGCGCCAGCAGCTTAGGACAATTCGGAGAGACCCAGTACTTC
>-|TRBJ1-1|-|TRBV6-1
CASSRTENIEAFF
TGTGCCAGCAGTAGGACAGAGAACATTGAAGCTTTCTTT
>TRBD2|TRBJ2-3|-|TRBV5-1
CASSLVRLASPDTQYF
TGCGCCAGCAGCTTGGTTCGACTAGCGTCTCCAGATACGCAGTATTTT
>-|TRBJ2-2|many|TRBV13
CASSFNDWGSGELFF
TGTGCCAGCAGCTTTAACGATTGGGGGTCCGGGGAGCTGTTTTTT
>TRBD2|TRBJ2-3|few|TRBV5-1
CASSSGTKTDTQYF
TGCGCCAGCAGTTCCGGGACTAAGACAGATACGCAGTATTTT
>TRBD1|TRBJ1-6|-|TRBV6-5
CASSYTWTGDNSPLHF
TGTGCCAGCAGTTACACCTGGACAGGGGATAATTCACCCCTCCACTTT
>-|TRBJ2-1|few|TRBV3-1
CASSLAVGTRYEQFF
TGTGCCAGCAGCCTAGCCGTGGGGACCAGATATGAGCAGTTCTTC
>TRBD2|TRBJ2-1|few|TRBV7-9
CASSLPIGLAQHDEQFF
TGTGCCAGCAGCCTCCCCATAGGACTAGCCCAACACGATGAGCAGTTCTTC
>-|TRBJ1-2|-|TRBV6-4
CASRAGELANYGYTF
TGTGCCAGCAGGGCGGGGGAGTTAGCTAACTATGGCTACACCTTC
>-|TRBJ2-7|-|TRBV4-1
CASSQGDWLNDYEQYF
TGCGCCAGCAGCCAAGGGGACTGGCTAAATGACTACGAGCAGTACTTC
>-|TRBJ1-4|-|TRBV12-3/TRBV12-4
CASSFSIEGKLFF
TGTGCCAGCAGTTTTTCCATTGAGGGAAAACTGTTTTTT
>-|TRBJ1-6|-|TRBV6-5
CASSYRPAVDSPLHF
TGTGCCAGCAGTTACAGGCCGGCGGTGGACTCACCCCTCCACTTT
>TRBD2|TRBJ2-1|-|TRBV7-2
CASSTRRGGDYNEQFF
TGTGCCAGCAGCACCCGCCGGGGGGGCGACTACAATGAGCAGTTCTTC
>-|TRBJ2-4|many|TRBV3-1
CASSLDGAKNIQYF
TGTGCCAGCAGCCTGGACGGAGCCAAAAACATTCAGTACTTC
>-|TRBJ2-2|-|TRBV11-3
CASSQGHTGTGELFF
TGTGCCAGCAGCCAGGGGCACACTGGCACCGGGGAGCTGTTTTTT
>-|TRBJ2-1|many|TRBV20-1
CSAGAAVNEQFF
TGCAGTGCCGGGGCAGCGGTGAATGAGCAGTTCTTC
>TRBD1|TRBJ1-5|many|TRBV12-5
CASGRGQLGFVPQHF
TGTGCTAGTGGCCGGGGACAGCTTGGGTTTGTGCCCCAGCATTTT
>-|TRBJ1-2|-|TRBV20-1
CSAPKGHNGYTF
TGCAGTGCTCCGAAAGGACACAATGGCTACACCTTC
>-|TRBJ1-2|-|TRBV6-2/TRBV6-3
CASNRDANYGYTF
TGTGCCAGCAACAGGGACGCCAACTATGGCTACACCTTC
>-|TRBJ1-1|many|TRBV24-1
CATSETTNTEAFF
TGTGCCACCAGTGAAACCACGAACACTGAAGCTTTCTTT
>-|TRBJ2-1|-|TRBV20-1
CSVGQGAREQFF
TGCAGTGTAGGCCAAGGGGCGCGCGAGCAGTTCTTC
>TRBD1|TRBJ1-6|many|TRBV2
CASRAGGLINSPLHF
TGTGCCAGCAGGGCAGGGGGATTGATTAATTCACCCCTCCACTTT
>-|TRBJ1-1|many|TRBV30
CAWSVTTEAFF
TGTGCCTGGAGTGTCACAACTGAAGCTTTCTTT
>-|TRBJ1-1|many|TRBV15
CATSMGNTEAFF
TGTGCCACCAGCATGGGGAACACTGAAGCTTTCTTT
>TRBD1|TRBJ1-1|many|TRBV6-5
CASSFSDRDTEAFF
TGTGCCAGCAGTTTTAGTGACAGGGATACTGAAGCTTTCTTT
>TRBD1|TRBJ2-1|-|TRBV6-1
CASRRGQGAYNEQFF
TGTGCCAGCAGACGTGGACAGGGCGCTTACAATGAGCAGTTCTTC
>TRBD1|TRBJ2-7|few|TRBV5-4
CASSSTDRGSYEQYF
TGTGCCAGCAGCTCAACCGACAGGGGCTCCTACGAGCAGTACTTC
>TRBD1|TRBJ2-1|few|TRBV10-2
CASMAGTGVGGNEQFF
TGCGCCAGCATGGCCGGGACAGGGGTCGGGGGCAATGAGCAGTTCTTC
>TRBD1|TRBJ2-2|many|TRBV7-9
CASSGPRQGVGELFF
TGTGCCAGCAGCGGACCGCGACAGGGGGTAGGGGAGCTGTTTTTT
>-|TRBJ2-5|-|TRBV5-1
CASSVGRETQYF
TGCGCCAGCAGCGTGGGTCGAGAGACCCAGTACTTC
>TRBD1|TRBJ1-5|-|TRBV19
CASSIAGGGSNQPQHF
TGTGCCAGTAGTATCGCAGGGGGGGGGAGCAATCAGCCCCAGCATTTT
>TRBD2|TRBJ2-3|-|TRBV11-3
CASSLSYSGGAGDTQYF
TGTGCCAGCAGCTTATCGTACAGCGGGGGGGCTGGAGATACGCAGTATTTT
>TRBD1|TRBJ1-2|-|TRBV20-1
CSARIPVSRGLGYTF
TGCAGTGCTAGAATCCCAGTGAGCAGGGGGCTCGGCTACACCTTC
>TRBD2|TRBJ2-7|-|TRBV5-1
CASRPRTSGGASYEQYF
TGCGCCAGCAGACCAAGGACTAGCGGGGGGGCTAGCTACGAGCAGTACTTC
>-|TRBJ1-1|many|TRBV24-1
CATGQRDTEAFF
TGTGCCACCGGACAGCGGGACACTGAAGCTTTCTTT
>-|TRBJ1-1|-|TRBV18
CASSPFRTPNTEASF
TGTGCCAGCTCACCATTCCGGACACCGAACACTGAAGCTTCCTTT
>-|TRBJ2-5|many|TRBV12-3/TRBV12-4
CASSLGRPGGETQYF
TGTGCCAGCAGCCTAGGACGGCCCGGAGGAGAGACCCAGTACTTC
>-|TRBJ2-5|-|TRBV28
CASLDINQETQYF
TGTGCCAGCTTAGACATCAACCAAGAGACCCAGTACTTC
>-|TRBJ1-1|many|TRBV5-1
CASSLVPGGDENTEAFF
TGCGCCAGCAGCTTGGTGCCCGGAGGGGACGAGAACACTGAAGCTTTCTTT
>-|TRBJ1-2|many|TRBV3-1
CASSQESGDTTYGYTF
TGTGCCAGCAGCCAAGAATCAGGGGACACGACCTATGGCTACACCTTC
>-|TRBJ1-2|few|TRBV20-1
CSASATGSGGGYTF
TGCAGTGCTAGCGCGACAGGATCCGGTGGTGGCTACACCTTC